The 20 T cell receptor beta chains in this list originate from one sample, sequenced in a study of T cell changes during pregnancy in multiple sclerosis. TCRdb's table, derived via immunoSEQ multiplex PCR, lists solely in-frame clones and lacks some. The table includes around 37,000 clones, approximately 92% detected once. Source: CD8+ T cells from peripheral blood mononuclear cells, taken before pregnancy. These receptors all stem from a female donor with multiple sclerosis, enrolled in a pregnancy study.

This clone was counted between two and nine times. This rearrangement joins TRBV9 to TRBJ1-5; TRBD1 agrees at 8 bases. Germline V gene sequence: CDR1 SGDLS, CDR2 YYNGEE. The J segment lost 5 bases and the V segment lost 3 bases, leaving 13 bases of the junction unmatched. The CDR3 sequence is 17 residues long. The CDR3 region is CASSAPTGAIGDQPQHF. The CDR3 nucleotides are TGTGCCAGCAGCGCACCGACAGGGGCGATAGGTGATCAGCCCCAGCATTTT.

This clone was detected only once. The J gene is TRBJ1-2, the V gene TRBV27; D unresolved. The CDR3 consists of 12 residues. V lost 7 bases to trimming and J lost 8 bases, with 14 bases between them. Germline CDR1 and CDR2: MNHEY and SMNVEV (reference sequence). The CDR3 region is CASKEGGSGYTF. CDR3 nucleotide sequence: TGTGCCAGCAAGGAGGGAGGATCGGGCTACACCTTC.

The V and J genes are TRBV9 and TRBJ2-7, with TRBD1 matching 10 bases. The trim removed 3 bases at V and 1 base at J, leaving 4 bases unmatched. Germline CDR1 is SGDLS and CDR2 is YYNGEE. The CDR3 is made up of 15 amino acids. CDR3 amino acids: CASSEDRGNSYEQYF. The CDR3 DNA sequence: TGTGCCAGCAGCGAGGACAGGGGGAATTCCTACGAGCAGTACTTC. The complete variable domain, with remaining parts taken from reference TRBV9 and TRBJ2-7, reads DSGVTQTPKHLITATGQRVTLRCSPRSGDLSVYWYQQSLDQGLQFLIQYYNGEERAKGNILERFSAQQFPDLHSELNLSSLELGDSALYFCASSEDRGNSYEQYFGPGTRLTVT.

The chain employs TRBV15 and TRBJ2-7; TRBD1 might be the D (6 bases). CDR1 and CDR2 (germline): LNHNV, YYDKDF (reference sequence). The CDR3 length is 15 residues. The germline V and J ends were trimmed by 0 bases and 4 bases, with 13 bases remaining between them. CDR3 DNA sequence: TGTGCCACCAGCAGAGATAGGGGACAACGGTACGAGCAGTACTTC. This gives the protein CATSRDRGQRYEQYF. The whole variable domain, remainder taken from reference TRBV15 and TRBJ2-7, is DAMVIQNPRYQVTQFGKPVTLSCSQTLNHNVMYWYQQKSSQAPKLLFHYYDKDFNNEADTPDNFQSRRPNTSFCFLDIRSPGLGDTAMYLCATSRDRGQRYEQYFGPGTRLTVT.

This chain's CDR3 is CASSGSGTGAYEQYF. The CDR3 DNA reads TGTGCCAGCAGTGGTTCCGGGACAGGGGCCTACGAGCAGTACTTC. The gene calls are TRBV25-1 and TRBJ2-7; TRBD1 aligns across 10 bases. Losses at the gene ends were 4 bases for V and 2 bases for J; bases not matched to a gene: 5. This CDR3 spans 15 amino acids. Germline CDR1 and CDR2: MGHDK and SYGVNS.

This clone was detected only once. The chain employs TRBV5-5 and TRBJ1-2, with D unclear. V lost 3 bases and J lost 4, with 13 bases in between. This CDR3 comprises 14 residues. Germline-derived CDR1 and CDR2 are SGHKS and YYEKEE (reference sequence). In DNA form, the CDR3 reads TGTGCCAGCAGCTCATCGGGTAGTCTCTATGGCTACACCTTC. It translates to CASSSSGSLYGYTF.

The chain links TRBV5-4 to TRBJ1-3; D is unclear. The CDR3 is 16 amino acids. CDR1 and CDR2 (germline): SGHNT, YYREEE (reference sequence). V was shortened by 0 bases and J by 0 bases, with 10 bases between the two germline ends. The CDR3 DNA is TGTGCCAGCAGCTTGGCGGTATGGTACTCTGGAAACACCATATATTTT. Amino acid sequence: CASSLAVWYSGNTIYF.

The chain combines TRBV10-3 with TRBJ1-1; 8 bases are a match to TRBD1. Germline CDR1 is ENHRY and CDR2 is SYGVKD. This CDR3 is 16 amino acids long. With V trimmed by 4 bases and J by 2 bases, 9 bases remained unmatched. Here the CDR3 DNA reads TGTGCCATCAGTGTCGGACAGGGATCAGCCAACACTGAAGCTTTCTTT. This translates into CAISVGQGSANTEAFF.

This clone was picked up one time. The gene calls are TRBV7-8 and TRBJ1-3; TRBD1 might be the D (6 bases). Germline V lookup: CDR1 SGHVS, CDR2 FQNEAQ. With 6 bases removed from V and 2 bases from J, the gap between germline ends came to 23 bases. The CDR3 spans 18 residues. The DNA for the CDR3 is TGTGCCAGCAGGCCAAACCGTATGGGGGGGGCGCCTGGAAACACCATATATTTT. Its translation is CASRPNRMGGAPGNTIYF.

The chain joins TRBV9 to TRBJ2-1; TRBD2 is a possible D gene (7 bases). The CDR3 is 15 amino acids. The germline CDR1 and CDR2 sequences are SGDLS and YYNGEE. Trimming pared 3 bases from V and 7 bases from J, leaving 17 bases between. The DNA of the CDR3 is TGTGCCAGCAGCGGGAGGGGGGGGGCAGTTAATGAGCAGTTCTTC. The encoded protein is CASSGRGGAVNEQFF.

The chain joins TRBV6-5 to TRBJ1-3; maybe TRBD1 (6 bases). Germline V CDR1 and CDR2: MNHEY, SVGAGI. Trimming removed 2 bases at V and 8 bases at J, with 13 bases between. CDR3 length equals 14 residues. The DNA for the CDR3 is TGTGCCAGCAGTTACAAACAGGGAAGCGACACCATATATTTT. It translates to CASSYKQGSDTIYF.

The chain recombines TRBV9 with TRBJ2-1; TRBD2 matches at 11 bases. Trimming took 3 bases from V and 3 from J; bases not matched to a gene: 5. CDR1 and CDR2 (germline): SGDLS, YYNGEE. The length of the CDR3 is 16 residues. CDR3 sequence: CASSGLAGGLYNEQFF. The CDR3 region has the DNA TGTGCCAGCAGCGGGCTAGCGGGAGGTCTCTACAATGAGCAGTTCTTC.

This clone occurred a few times. Other DNA variants within this sample encode the same CDR3. This chain joins TRBV9 and TRBJ2-3; tentative D call: TRBD2 (6 bases). Germline CDR1 SGDLS, CDR2 YYNGEE. The ends were cut back, 2 bases at V and 0 bases at J, with 7 bases in the middle. The CDR3 is 14 amino acids. The CDR3 is CASSVGGSTDTQYF. CDR3 nucleotide sequence: TGTGCCAGCAGCGTCGGAGGGAGCACAGATACGCAGTATTTT.

The chain is built from TRBV29-1 and TRBJ1-1; D gene ambiguous. The CDR3 consists of 13 residues. V dropped 7 bases and J dropped 0 bases, with 12 bases sitting between them. Germline values: CDR1 SQVTM, CDR2 ANQGSEA. The CDR3 DNA reads as TGCAGCGCCGCAGGAACCATGAACACTGAAGCTTTCTTT. This gives the protein CSAAGTMNTEAFF.

This chain links TRBV30 with TRBJ2-5, with TRBD2 identical over 9 bases. The CDR3 totals 15 residues. Germline V CDR1 and CDR2: GTSNPN, SVGIG (reference sequence). V was pared by 0 bases and J by 5 bases, with 7 bases of the junction left unmatched. CDR3 coding DNA: TGTGCCTGGAGTGTGGGTCTAGCGGGGTTTGAGACCCAGTACTTC. This translates into CAWSVGLAGFETQYF.

The gene calls are TRBV4-1 and TRBJ1-1, with D perhaps TRBD1 (5 bases). Trimming cost V 0 bases and J 11 bases, with 19 bases left between them. There are 15 residues in the CDR3. The germline V gene has CDR1 MGHRA and CDR2 YSYEKL. CDR3 nucleotides: TGCGCCAGCAGCCAAGATCTACGCCTCGGAGGGGTGGCTTTCTTT. Translating gives CASSQDLRLGGVAFF.

The rearrangement joins TRBV25-1 to TRBJ1-1, with D tentatively TRBD1 (6 bases). V dropped 7 bases and J dropped 5 bases, with 11 bases sitting between them. The CDR3 consists of 12 residues. Germline V CDR1 and CDR2: MGHDK, SYGVNS. The CDR3, as DNA: TGTGCCAGCACCAGGGGTTCGACTGAAGCTTTCTTT. This codes for CASTRGSTEAFF.

The chain links TRBV9 to TRBJ2-4; TRBD1 matches 11 bases. The junction had 4 bases not matched to a gene; V was cut back by 3 bases and J by 5 bases. Germline CDR1 is SGDLS and CDR2 is YYNGEE. CDR3 length: 15 amino acids. The chain's CDR3 is CASSGGGQGENIQYF. The CDR3 nucleotides are TGTGCCAGCAGCGGCGGGGGACAGGGGGAAAACATTCAGTACTTC.

J is TRBJ1-4 and V is TRBV11-2; TRBD1 agrees at 10 bases. In germline, CDR1 is SGHAT, CDR2 FQNNGV. J gave up 4 bases and V 4 bases, and 6 bases lay outside the gene matches. This CDR3 has 16 amino acids. In nucleotides, the CDR3 is TGTGCCAGCAGCTCAAGACAGGGGGCAAGTAATGAAAAACTGTTTTTT. Protein product: CASSSRQGASNEKLFF. Combining the CDR3 with reference TRBV11-2 and TRBJ1-4 gives the whole variable domain EAGVAQSPRYKIIEKRQSVAFWCNPISGHATLYWYQQILGQGPKLLIQFQNNGVVDDSQLPKDRFSAERLKGVDSTLKIQPAKLEDSAVYLCASSSRQGASNEKLFFGSGTQLSVL.

V is TRBV19 and J is TRBJ2-2, with 8 bases identical to TRBD2. CDR1 LNHDA and CDR2 SQIVND come from the germline V gene (reference sequence). V shed 5 bases and J 5 bases; nucleotides not matched to a gene: 10. This CDR3 is 16 amino acids long. CDR3 in amino acids: CASSREGSLKTGELFF. Here the CDR3 DNA reads TGTGCCAGTAGTCGGGAGGGATCGTTAAAAACCGGGGAGCTGTTTTTT.